This T cell receptor beta chain was retrieved from a study of blood T cell repertoires in COVID-19. Study context: COVID-19 samples, acute and convalescent, were from the United States, Italy and Spain.

The assay was immunoSEQ multiplex PCR, and TCRdb's table has in-frame clones only and misses some. The table records under 150,000 clones, approximately 87% of them present only once. Germline V gene data show CDR1 as PRHDT and CDR2 as FYEKMQ (reference sequence). The CDR3 is made up of 13 amino acids. The V end lost 5 bases, the J end lost 7 bases, and 12 bases lay between the germline ends. The V and J genes are TRBV13 and TRBJ2-1, with D possibly matching TRBD2 (5 bases). The sequenced material came from peripheral blood. The clonotype was recovered from a man under 40 with acute or convalescent COVID-19. The CDR3 loop reads CASSRLRANEQFF. The CDR3 DNA follows: TGTGCCAGCAGCCGACTGAGGGCAAATGAGCAGTTCTTC.